This TCR beta chain was sequenced in a study of response to subunit inactivated influenza vaccine (dated by TCRdb to the late 2010s). Background on the whole study: Deep quantitative profiling of the T cell receptor repertoire was used in the study to follow responses to a trivalent subunit inactivated influenza vaccine.

Between the V and J ends, shortened by 0 bases and 4 bases respectively, the junction contains 18 bases. The germline V gene provides CDR1 LGHNA and CDR2 YSLEER. Including cysteine and phenylalanine, the CDR3 has 17 amino acids. Only the CDR3 part of the read is kept: 51 bases, read in frame from the first base. The sample holds a few counts of this clonotype. The target of this receptor is not known. Base qualities are missing; no much larger clone stands one base away. Overall results and qualifications from the work: It was suggested by the authors that each seasonal influenza vaccination may recruit only a limited number of new T cells.

Libraries came from RT-PCR. Instrument used: Illumina HiSeq 2500. Starting from the raw public reads, TCRdb applied fastp trimming at Q25, assembled clones with MiXCR and retained in-frame beta chains. For every CDR3 protein sequence, its rows merge into one entry that carries the most common genes and DNA. The sample contains over 750,000 distinct CDR3 sequences, around 20% of them found a single time. Approximately 10% of the sample is held by the ten biggest clonotypes. This chain is built from TRBV4-3 and TRBJ2-5; the D segment is perhaps TRBD1 or TRBD2, each sharing 5 matched bases. This TCR was sampled from a man in his fifties or sixties who received an inactivated influenza vaccine. Donor details come from another sample of the same person, matched by shared clones. Sequencing used PBMCs from blood, obtained 4 to 6 days after vaccination. In nucleotides, the sequence is TGCGCCAGCAGCCAAGATCCCAAGTTTGTGGGACCAGAGACCCAGTACTTC. The encoded protein is CASSQDPKFVGPETQYF.